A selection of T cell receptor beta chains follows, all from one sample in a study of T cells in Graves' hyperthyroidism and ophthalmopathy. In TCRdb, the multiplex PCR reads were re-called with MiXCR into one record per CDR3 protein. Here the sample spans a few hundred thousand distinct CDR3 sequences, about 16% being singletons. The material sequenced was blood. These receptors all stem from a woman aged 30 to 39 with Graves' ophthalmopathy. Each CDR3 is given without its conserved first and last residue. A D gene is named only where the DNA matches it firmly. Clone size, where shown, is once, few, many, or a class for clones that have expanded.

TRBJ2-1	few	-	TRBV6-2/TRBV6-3	ASSYPPGGLPYNEQF
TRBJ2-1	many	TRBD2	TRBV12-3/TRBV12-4	ASSRGTSGEQF
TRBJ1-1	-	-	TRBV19	ATRNFIDTEAF
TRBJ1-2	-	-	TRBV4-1	ASSQGHSYGYT
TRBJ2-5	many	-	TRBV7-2	ASSLPVGGETQY
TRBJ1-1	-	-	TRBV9	ASSVRADDYTEAF
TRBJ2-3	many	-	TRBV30	ACRKVTDTQY
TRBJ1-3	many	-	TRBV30	AWSLALGNTIY
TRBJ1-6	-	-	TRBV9	ASSVARINSPLH
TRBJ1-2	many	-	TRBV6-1	ASSFYGYT
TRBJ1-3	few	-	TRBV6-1	ASNSIGGNTIY
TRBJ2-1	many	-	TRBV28	ASSSSGENEQF
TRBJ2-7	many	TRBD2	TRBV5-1	ASSLVEGGSYEQY
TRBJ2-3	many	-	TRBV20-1	SARRGRSTDTQY
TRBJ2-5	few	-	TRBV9	ASSVQGSGVETQY
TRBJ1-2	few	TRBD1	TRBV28	ASSTTGGGQGYT
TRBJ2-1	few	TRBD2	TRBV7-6	ASSLAPGLAGAYNEQF
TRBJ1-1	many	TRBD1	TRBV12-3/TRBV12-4	ASSSNRGSNTEAF
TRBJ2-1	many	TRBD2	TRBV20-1	SANRERLAGEGQF
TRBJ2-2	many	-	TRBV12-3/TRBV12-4	ASSLQSGELF
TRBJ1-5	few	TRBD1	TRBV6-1	ASRVDRGSNQPQH
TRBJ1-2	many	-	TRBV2	ASSVQGGDTDGYT
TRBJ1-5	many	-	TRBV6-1	ASSEFWNQPQH
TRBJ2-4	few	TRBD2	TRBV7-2	ASGGVGGREDIQY
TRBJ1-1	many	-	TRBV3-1	ASSQATEAF
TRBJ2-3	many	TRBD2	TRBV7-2	ASTVGSGGDTQY
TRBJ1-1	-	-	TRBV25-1	ASSEIGGPEAF
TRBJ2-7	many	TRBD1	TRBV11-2	ASSITGTDYEQY
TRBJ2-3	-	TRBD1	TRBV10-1	ASSYTGQTTDTQY
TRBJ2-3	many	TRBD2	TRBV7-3	ASSAGGGSDTQY
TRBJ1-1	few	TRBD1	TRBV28	ASSSAGGYTEAF
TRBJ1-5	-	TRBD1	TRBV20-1	SARYRGPEYSNQPQH
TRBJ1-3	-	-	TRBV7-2	ASSLDGYGGNTIY
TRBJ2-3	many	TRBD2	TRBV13	ASSLGVAGDTQY
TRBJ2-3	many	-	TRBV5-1	ASSTRLSDTQY
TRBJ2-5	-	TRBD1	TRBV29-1	SVEDPGQGNQETQY
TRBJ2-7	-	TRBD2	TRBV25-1	ASSEGTSGLYEQY
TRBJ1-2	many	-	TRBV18	AMSRTANYGYT
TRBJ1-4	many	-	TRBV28	ASSFLREKLF
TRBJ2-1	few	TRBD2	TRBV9	ASSWTSGTGEQF